The 22 T cell receptor beta chains listed next were all sequenced from one sample in a study of control samples from healthy donors and cancer patients. The protocol was immunoSEQ multiplex PCR, while the TCRdb copy is restricted to in-frame clones and leaves out a portion. The table includes about 140,000 clones, around nine tenths detected once. Source material: blood. These receptors came from a woman between 25 and 40 years old in good health.

Only a few counts were recorded for this clone. V and J are TRBV5-1 and TRBJ1-4, with 8 bases matching TRBD1. CDR1 and CDR2 from the germline V gene are SGHRS and YFSETQ. With 5 bases clipped from V and 1 base from J, the junction kept 4 bases outside the gene matches. The CDR3 loop spans 15 amino acids. Here the CDR3 reads CASRAQGVTNEKLFF. The CDR3, as DNA: TGCGCCAGCAGAGCACAGGGGGTAACTAATGAAAAACTGTTTTTT.

This clone was counted a single time. V gene TRBV29-1 combines with J gene TRBJ2-1, with 9 bases matching TRBD1. V trimming: 7 bases; J trimming: 5 bases; junction bases outside the gene matches: 3. The CDR3 covers 12 residues. CDR1 is SQVTM, CDR2 ANQGSEA, per germline. CDR3 loop: CSGGDRDNEQFF. The CDR3 coding sequence is TGCAGCGGCGGGGACAGGGACAATGAGCAGTTCTTC.

The J gene is TRBJ1-1, the V gene TRBV28; a weak D match, TRBD1 (5 bases). The V gene lost 4 bases and the J gene lost 11 bases, with 23 bases spanning the gap. CDR1 and CDR2 (germline): MDHEN, SYDVKM. The CDR3 is made up of 15 amino acids. The CDR3 sequence: CASSSLMGGAEGAFF. The CDR3 nucleotides are TGTGCCAGCAGTTCCCTTATGGGCGGGGCTGAGGGGGCTTTCTTT.

The chain joins TRBV28 to TRBJ1-5; a weak D match, TRBD1 (6 bases). This CDR3 contains 14 residues. The V gene's germline CDR1 is MDHEN and CDR2 SYDVKM. The V end was cut by 7 bases, the J end by 9 bases, with 19 bases between. The CDR3 is CASITGTPGVPQHF. The DNA for the CDR3 is TGTGCCAGCATCACCGGGACACCGGGAGTGCCCCAGCATTTT.

This chain joins TRBV29-1 and TRBJ1-2; 9 bases agree with TRBD1. The germline CDR1 and CDR2 sequences are SQVTM and ANQGSEA. The CDR3 has 12 amino acids. The J segment lost 8 bases and the V segment lost 7 bases, leaving 8 bases of the junction unmatched. The CDR3 region is CSGVQGAWGYTF. In DNA form, the CDR3 reads TGCAGCGGGGTACAGGGGGCTTGGGGCTACACCTTC.

The rearrangement joins TRBV5-1 to TRBJ2-7; D call uncertain. Germline V gene data show CDR1 as SGHRS and CDR2 as YFSETQ. V dropped 7 bases and J dropped 2 bases, with 10 bases sitting between them. This CDR3 comprises 12 residues. The DNA of the CDR3 is TGCGCCAGCCGGCTCGACGCCTACGAGCAGTACTTC. Its translation: CASRLDAYEQYF.

The J gene is TRBJ2-3, the V gene TRBV10-3; 8 bases are a match to TRBD2. Trimming took 8 bases from V and 1 from J; bases not matched to a gene: 17. In germline, CDR1 is ENHRY, CDR2 SYGVKD. The CDR3 is 18 amino acids. The CDR3 sequence is CAISFSAGGAAGTDTQYF. The CDR3 region has the DNA TGTGCCATCTCTTTCTCGGCGGGAGGCGCGGCGGGCACAGATACGCAGTATTTT.

The chain uses TRBV9 and TRBJ2-1; TRBD2 matches 10 bases. The CDR3 runs 17 residues. V trimming: 3 bases; J trimming: 2 bases; junction bases outside the gene matches: 8. Germline V gene lookup returns CDR1 SGDLS and CDR2 YYNGEE. CDR3 DNA sequence: TGTGCCAGCAGCGAGAGCCCCGGGACTAGCGCCTACAATGAGCAGTTCTTC. Amino acid sequence: CASSESPGTSAYNEQFF.

CDR3: CASSLAGSNGAFF. As DNA, the CDR3 is TGTGCCAGCAGCTTAGCTGGGTCGAATGGGGCTTTCTTT. This chain uses TRBV7-2 with TRBJ1-1, with D uncertain. The CDR3 consists of 13 residues. Trimming stripped 0 bases from V and 11 bases from J, with 13 bases between. The germline V gene encodes CDR1 SGHTA and CDR2 FQGNSA.

V is TRBV24-1 and J is TRBJ1-4, with D hard to call. V was shortened by 2 bases and J by 7 bases, with 22 bases between the two germline ends. CDR1 and CDR2 (germline): KGHDR, SFDVKD. This CDR3 contains 18 residues. For the CDR3, the DNA is TGTGCCACCAGTGATTACACCCGCATGGCCCCGGGCAGTGAAAAACTGTTTTTT. This codes for CATSDYTRMAPGSEKLFF.

The gene calls are TRBV10-3 and TRBJ1-6, with 7 bases aligning to TRBD1. Germline assignment: CDR1 ENHRY and CDR2 SYGVKD. The V and J ends lost 6 bases and 5 bases, in that order; junction bases with no gene match: 10. The CDR3 totals 16 residues. CDR3 nucleotide sequence: TGTGCCATCAGGGAAAACACAGGGGATGATAATTCACCCCTCCACTTT. Its protein product is CAIRENTGDDNSPLHF.

This clone was found a few times. The chain uses TRBV4-2 and TRBJ1-3; D is perhaps TRBD1 (6 bases). Trimming cost V 0 bases and J 0 bases, with 15 bases left between them. There are 18 residues in the CDR3. CDR1 is LGHNA, CDR2 YNFKEQ, per germline. CDR3 DNA: TGTGCCAGCAGCCAAGATCTCATGCAGGGGCACTCTGGAAACACCATATATTTT. It yields the protein CASSQDLMQGHSGNTIYF.

This clone was picked up one time. The gene calls are TRBV6-2 or TRBV6-3 and TRBJ1-2, with TRBD1 identical over 8 bases. The CDR3 runs 14 residues. Per the germline V gene, CDR1 is MNHEY and CDR2 is SVGEGT. The J segment lost 7 bases and the V segment lost 0 bases, leaving 4 bases of the junction unmatched. CDR3 sequence reads: CASSYSPGGSGYTF. DNA of the CDR3: TGTGCCAGCAGTTACTCCCCAGGGGGCAGTGGCTACACCTTC.

This chain links TRBV7-7 with TRBJ1-3; D unresolved. V was clipped by 1 base and J by 4 bases, with 8 bases between them. The germline gives CDR1 SSHAT, CDR2 FNYEAQ (reference sequence). The CDR3 covers 14 residues. Here the CDR3 reads CASSLGGAGNTIYF. The CDR3 nucleotides read TGTGCCAGCAGCTTAGGAGGCGCCGGAAACACCATATATTTT.

The V and J genes are TRBV11-3 and TRBJ1-1; 8 bases align to TRBD1. The CDR3 extends over 13 amino acids. Losses at the gene ends were 4 bases for V and 5 bases for J; bases not matched to a gene: 3. Germline CDR1 reads SGHNT; CDR2 reads YENEEA. CDR3 protein: CASSSRQGTEAFF. The CDR3, as DNA: TGTGCCAGCAGCTCCCGACAGGGGACTGAAGCTTTCTTT.

The chain joins TRBV3-1 (or the pseudogene TRBV3-2) to TRBJ1-1, with D maybe TRBD1 (5 bases). Germline lookup yields CDR1 LGHDT and CDR2 YNNKEL (reference sequence). Trimming took off 1 base at V and 3 bases at J, with 9 bases between the two ends. This CDR3 spans 14 amino acids. The CDR3 sequence is CASSQVSGYTEAFF. CDR3 DNA sequence: TGTGCCAGCAGCCAAGTTTCAGGGTACACTGAAGCTTTCTTT.

V and J are TRBV2 and TRBJ1-4; D not resolved. V was shortened by 4 bases and J by 7 bases, with 13 bases between the two germline ends. This CDR3 has 14 amino acids. Per the germline V gene, CDR1 is SNHLY and CDR2 is FYNNEI. CDR3 sequence reads: CASSVLGSREKLFF. For the CDR3, the DNA is TGTGCCAGCAGTGTGCTGGGTTCGCGTGAAAAACTGTTTTTT.

The V gene is TRBV2, the J gene TRBJ2-1, with 12 bases aligning to TRBD2. In germline, CDR1 is SNHLY, CDR2 FYNNEI. The CDR3 extends over 15 amino acids. V shed 5 bases, J shed 1 base, and the junction held 0 bases outside the gene matches. CDR3 in amino acids: CASSLAGGSYNEQFF. The CDR3 DNA reads TGTGCCAGCAGTCTAGCGGGAGGGTCCTACAATGAGCAGTTCTTC.

The V call is TRBV28, the J call TRBJ1-1; 7 bases align to TRBD1. The CDR3 contains 16 residues. The germline V gene has CDR1 MDHEN and CDR2 SYDVKM. V lost 5 bases, J lost 5 bases, and 14 bases stayed unmatched. The CDR3 DNA reads as TGTGCCAGCAGTCTCCAGGGTAGGGGGCAAATGACTGAAGCTTTCTTT. This gives the protein CASSLQGRGQMTEAFF.

V and J are TRBV6-6 and TRBJ1-3; 7 bases agree with TRBD1. The germline V gene encodes CDR1 MNHNY and CDR2 SVGAGI (reference sequence). Losses at the gene ends were 6 bases for V and 3 bases for J; bases not matched to a gene: 5. This CDR3 is built from 14 residues. The CDR3 nucleotides are TGTGCCAGCAGAAAGACAGGGAATGGAAACACCATATATTTT. This translates into CASRKTGNGNTIYF.

The rearrangement joins TRBV14 to TRBJ1-5; 10 nucleotides line up with TRBD1. V was pared by 3 bases and J by 7 bases, with 6 bases of the junction left unmatched. This CDR3 has 15 residues. Germline V lookup: CDR1 SGHDN, CDR2 FVKESK. The CDR3 DNA reads as TGTGCCAGCAGCCAGGGACAGGGGTCGGGGCAGCCCCAGCATTTT. This codes for CASSQGQGSGQPQHF.

This clone occurred a few times. This chain uses TRBV14 with TRBJ2-7, with D unclear. This CDR3 has 11 residues. V was cut by 4 bases and J by 5 bases, with 6 bases left in between. Germline CDR1 reads SGHDN; CDR2 reads FVKESK. The CDR3 sequence is CASSLWNEQYF. DNA of the CDR3: TGTGCCAGCAGCCTGTGGAACGAGCAGTACTTC.